The clone carrying this T cell receptor (beta chain) was counted many times. Its antigen is not identified. The data belong to a study of metastatic and nonmetastatic thyroid tumors. Study-level points and caveats: When malignant thyroid tumors were compared with benign nodules, TCR beta diversity was reportedly significantly higher in the malignant tumors. This held in both blood and tumor samples.

In the source study's methods: It was from CDR3 differences across clinicopathological groups that a distant-metastasis classifier for papillary thyroid cancer was built. TCRdb re-called the PCR reads with MiXCR. These V and J calls rely on TCRdb rather than the paper's analysis. The table includes about 20,000 clones, 30% to 35% detected once. No treatment had been given to any patient before thyroid surgery. V dropped 1 base and J dropped 3 bases, with 10 bases sitting between them. CDR1 is SGHTA, CDR2 FQGNSA, per germline. The CDR3 runs 15 residues. This TCR was sampled from a male donor with papillary thyroid cancer or a benign thyroid nodule (not recorded which). Some clones in this sample may be carry-over from other donors' samples. The sample comprised tumor tissue. The chain recombines TRBV7-2 with TRBJ2-1; D could derive from TRBD1 or TRBD2 (5 bases each). The CDR3 sequence is CASSLGDARYNEQFF. Here the CDR3 DNA reads TGTGCCAGCAGCTTAGGGGACGCTCGCTACAATGAGCAGTTCTTC. Full variable domain (missing parts from reference TRBV7-2 and TRBJ2-1): GAGVSQSPSNKVTEKGKDVELRCDPISGHTALYWYRQSLGQGLEFLIYFQGNSAPDKSGLPSDRFSAERTGGSVSTLTIQRTQQEDSAVYLCASSLGDARYNEQFFGPGTRLTVL.